The 32 T cell receptor beta chains listed next were all sequenced from one sample in a study of blood T cells in healthy people across ages. It was with a sample-barcoded 5' primer and a J-beta primer mix that a second PCR of roughly 7 to 12 cycles was run. TCRdb processed the 5' RACE reads anew with MiXCR; each CDR3 protein has one entry. The top ten clones hold approximately 15% of a sample with about 620,000 distinct CDR3 sequences, over 40% of them seen once. Sequenced: blood. The receptors were gathered from a woman older than 75 in good health.

This clonotype showed up just a few times. This chain links TRBV20-1 with TRBJ2-6, with a possible D match to TRBD2 (6 bases). The CDR3 sequence is 14 residues long. In germline, CDR1 is DFQATT, CDR2 SNEGSKA (reference sequence). V shed 6 bases and J shed 2 bases, with 11 bases lying between them. The CDR3 DNA reads TGCAGTGCGGAGCTAGCGACTGGGGCCAACGTCCTGACTTTC. Its protein is CSAELATGANVLTF.

This clonotype appeared many times. The chain joins TRBV20-1 to TRBJ1-1; D not resolved. The CDR3 runs to 12 residues. V was shortened by 1 base and J by 6 bases, with 9 bases between the two germline ends. CDR1 is DFQATT, CDR2 SNEGSKA, per germline (reference sequence). The CDR3 protein is CSARVSHAEAFF. The CDR3 DNA is TGCAGTGCTAGAGTGTCCCACGCTGAAGCTTTCTTT.

The V gene is TRBV2, the J gene TRBJ2-2; D unresolved. V was trimmed by 8 bases and J by 4 bases, leaving 14 bases between them. CDR1 and CDR2 from the germline V gene are SNHLY and FYNNEI. This CDR3 has 14 residues. CDR3 in DNA: TGTGCCAGCGTGCCAGCGCCGACCACCGGGGAGCTGTTTTTT. It yields the protein CASVPAPTTGELFF.

This clonotype has at least ten counts. This chain uses TRBV20-1 with TRBJ2-7; D unclear. Between the trimmed V and J ends, which lost 3 bases and 1 base, there was a span of 10 bases. This CDR3 is 13 amino acids long. Germline assignment: CDR1 DFQATT and CDR2 SNEGSKA (reference sequence). The CDR3 DNA reads as TGCAGTGCTAGGGGCGCTCTATCCTACGAGCAGTACTTC. Translating it yields CSARGALSYEQYF.

This clonotype has only a few counts. The junction shows a germline mismatch at one end, possibly a read error. The chain couples TRBV3-1 to TRBJ2-3, with D possibly being TRBD1 (7 bases). Germline loops: CDR1 LGHDT, CDR2 YNNKEL (reference sequence). This CDR3 contains 12 residues. CDR3 DNA: TGTGCCAGCAGCGGCGGGACAGATTCGCAGTATTTT. It encodes CASSGGTDSQYF.

The chain combines TRBV20-1 with TRBJ1-2, with 9 bases fitting TRBD1. Germline lookup yields CDR1 DFQATT and CDR2 SNEGSKA (reference sequence). The CDR3 totals 15 residues. The ends lost 3 bases at V and 6 bases at J; junction bases unmatched: 11. The CDR3 bases are TGCAGTGCTAGCGGCCGGGACAGGGCAATAAATGGCTACACCTTC. This codes for CSASGRDRAINGYTF.

V usage is TRBV20-1 and J usage is TRBJ2-4; a weak D match, TRBD2 (6 bases). Trimming shortened V by 0 bases and J by 8 bases, and 11 bases separated the two germline ends. This CDR3 is built from 13 residues. Germline loops: CDR1 DFQATT, CDR2 SNEGSKA (reference sequence). CDR3 protein: CSARDRREYIQYF. CDR3 DNA sequence: TGCAGTGCTAGAGATCGGAGGGAGTACATTCAGTACTTC.

The chain couples TRBV18 to TRBJ2-4, with D possibly matching TRBD1 (6 bases). The J call may be in error: the DNA end matches TRBJ2-5 better. CDR1 is KGHSH, CDR2 LQKENI, per germline. The CDR3 has 16 residues. CDR3 in DNA: TGTGCCAGCTCACCATGGGGGCGAACGGGACAAGAGACCCAGTACTTC. It translates to CASSPWGRTGQETQYF.

In its sample, this clonotype was seen a few times. This chain uses TRBV12-3 or TRBV12-4 with TRBJ1-1; D possibly corresponds to TRBD1 (6 bases). Trimming left V 5 bases short and J 5 bases short, with 12 bases between. The CDR3 has 13 residues. CDR3 nucleotides: TGTGCCAGCAGTGTTGGGCAGGGGACTGAAGCTTTCTTT. Its translation is CASSVGQGTEAFF.

As concerns this clonotype: This may stem from a read error, because a much larger clone lies one nucleotide away. This sequence joins TRBV12-3 or TRBV12-4 and TRBJ2-7; TRBD1 matches 7 bases. CDR3 length: 14 residues. V lost 5 bases to trimming and J lost 5 bases; unmatched junction nucleotides: 9. The CDR3 loop reads CASSTVQGNDEQYF. DNA of the CDR3: TGTGCCAGCAGTACCGTACAGGGGAATGACGAGCAGTACTTC.

The count of this clonotype is one. A much larger clonotype is one base distant, so this may be a read error. V gene TRBV7-2 combines with J gene TRBJ2-1; D may be TRBD1 (6 bases). The J call is uncertain, as TRBJ2-7 better fits the DNA end. The CDR3 has 15 amino acids. Germline loops: CDR1 SGHTA, CDR2 FQGNSA. CDR3 sequence (DNA): TGTGCCAGCAGCTTAGCAAGGGACATCTACAATGAGCAGTACTTC. This gives the protein CASSLARDIYNEQYF.

For this clonotype: The germline gene is not matched at one end of the junction; a read error may be the cause. This chain links TRBV24-1 with TRBJ1-2; TRBD1 agrees at 7 bases. Per the germline V gene, CDR1 is KGHDR and CDR2 is SFDVKD. This CDR3 contains 14 residues. CDR3 in DNA: TGTGCGACCAGTGACCAAACAGGGGTTAAAGGCTACACCTTC. Residues: CATSDQTGVKGYTF.

This clonotype has ten or more counts. In DNA, the CDR3 is TGTGCCAGCAGTCGACTAGCGGGGGGGAGCTCCTACAATGAGCAGTTCTTC. It yields the protein CASSRLAGGSSYNEQFF. This sequence joins TRBV6-2 or TRBV6-3 and TRBJ2-1; 14 bases match TRBD2. V was pared by 5 bases and J by 0 bases, with 3 bases of the junction left unmatched. CDR3 length: 17 residues. Germline V gives CDR1 MNHEY, CDR2 SVGEGT.

This sequence joins TRBV20-1 and TRBJ2-7, with D possibly being TRBD1 (6 bases). Germline V CDR1 and CDR2: DFQATT, SNEGSKA (reference sequence). The CDR3 contains 14 residues. V was trimmed by 5 bases and J by 2 bases, leaving 16 bases between them. CDR3 in DNA: TGCAGTGCTGTAGACAGGACGAATACCTACGAGCAGTACTTC. Translation: CSAVDRTNTYEQYF.

This clonotype has only a few counts. This may arise from a read error, as a much more abundant clone is one base away. The rearrangement links TRBV27 to TRBJ2-5; TRBD1 aligns across 7 bases. CDR3 size: 15 residues. With 7 bases clipped from V and 11 bases from J, the junction kept 19 bases outside the gene matches. Germline V gene data show CDR1 as MNHEY and CDR2 as SMNVEV (reference sequence). CDR3 DNA: TGTGCCAGCATCCGACAGGGAAGTCCTCGGAATGAGCAGTACTTC. It specifies CASIRQGSPRNEQYF.

This chain uses TRBV2 with TRBJ2-7; the match to TRBD1 covers 7 bases. Looked up from germline, CDR1 is SNHLY and CDR2 is FYNNEI. This CDR3 has 14 residues. V lost 9 bases, J lost 2 bases, and 10 bases stayed unmatched. In nucleotides, the CDR3 is TGTGCCAGGCAGAATGGACAGGTACCCTACGAGCAGTACTTC. This translates into CARQNGQVPYEQYF.

This clonotype has more than one count but fewer than ten. This chain joins TRBV29-1 and TRBJ2-7; 8 bases align to TRBD2. With 0 bases clipped from V and 1 base from J, the junction kept 11 bases outside the gene matches. The CDR3 has 17 residues. Per germline, CDR1 SQVTM and CDR2 ANQGSEA. DNA of the CDR3: TGCAGCGTTGAAGATAGGGTGGGACTAGACAAATCCTACGAGCAGTACTTC. This translates into CSVEDRVGLDKSYEQYF.

This clonotype was counted at least ten times. The J gene is TRBJ1-1, the V gene TRBV14; possible D gene TRBD1, 6 bases. This CDR3 is built from 13 residues. Germline CDR1 and CDR2: SGHDN and FVKESK. Trimming took off 4 bases at V and 7 bases at J, with 13 bases between the two ends. The CDR3 nucleotides read TGTGCCAGCAGCCTCAGCCGGGACATTGAAGCTTTCTTT. Translated: CASSLSRDIEAFF.

Of note for this clonotype: A single base separates this from a much larger clone, so it may be a read error. The chain carries TRBV5-1 and TRBJ2-3; D possibly matches TRBD1 or TRBD2 (6 bases each). Germline values: CDR1 SGHRS, CDR2 YFSETQ. The CDR3 extends over 14 amino acids. The CDR3 here is CASSPGASTDAQYF. The CDR3 DNA reads TGCGCCAGCAGTCCGGGGGCCAGCACAGATGCGCAGTATTTT. The full variable domain, rest sourced from reference TRBV5-1 and TRBJ2-3, is KAGVTQTPRYLIKTRGQQVTLSCSPISGHRSVSWYQQTPGQGLQFLFEYFSETQRNKGNFPGRFSGRQFSNSRSEMNVSTLELGDSALYLCASSPGASTDAQYFGPGTRLTVL.

Concerning this clonotype: A much larger clone differs by one base, so this may be a read error. The V and J genes are TRBV12-3 or TRBV12-4 and TRBJ2-1; D not resolved. V dropped 5 bases and J dropped 6 bases, with 20 bases sitting between them. The CDR3 runs to 16 residues. This chain's CDR3 is CASSIGSRPARNEQFF. The CDR3 DNA is TGTGCCAGCAGTATAGGATCACGACCAGCGCGCAATGAGCAGTTCTTC.

This clonotype was observed a few times. The V and J genes are TRBV24-1 and TRBJ1-5, with 7 bases aligning to TRBD1. Germline-derived CDR1 and CDR2 are KGHDR and SFDVKD. V trimming: 4 bases; J trimming: 9 bases; junction bases outside the gene matches: 2. The CDR3 length is 12 residues. The CDR3 DNA sequence: TGTGCCACCAGTGACCGACAGGGGCCCCAGCATTTT. Amino acid sequence: CATSDRQGPQHF.

V is TRBV9 and J is TRBJ1-2; 7 bases map to TRBD1. Per the germline V gene, CDR1 is SGDLS and CDR2 is YYNGEE. The length of the CDR3 is 14 residues. The trim removed 4 bases at V and 4 bases at J, leaving 7 bases unmatched. CDR3 in amino acids: CASSHSRDSYGYTF. The DNA of the CDR3 is TGTGCCAGCAGCCATTCCCGGGACAGCTATGGCTACACCTTC.

Notes on this clonotype: It may be a read error: a sequence one base away is much more abundant. The chain combines TRBV5-1 with TRBJ2-3; perhaps D is TRBD1 or TRBD2 (6 bases each). CDR1 SGHRS and CDR2 YFSETQ come from the germline V gene. This CDR3 has 15 amino acids. Between the trimmed V and J ends, which lost 4 bases and 5 bases, there was a span of 17 bases. CDR3 residues: CASSPGHWEEDTQYF. CDR3 in DNA: TGCGCCAGCAGCCCGGGACACTGGGAGGAAGATACGCAGTATTTT.

Ten or more counts support this clonotype. The V and J genes are TRBV5-4 and TRBJ2-1; D might be TRBD2 (6 bases). CDR1 and CDR2 from the germline V gene are SGHNT and YYREEE (reference sequence). Trimming took off 6 bases at V and 6 bases at J, with 13 bases between the two ends. The CDR3 sequence is 13 residues long. The CDR3 sequence is CASTRGGGNEQFF. In DNA, the CDR3 is TGTGCCAGCACCCGGGGAGGCGGCAATGAGCAGTTCTTC.

This sequence joins TRBV4-3 and TRBJ2-3; 11 bases match TRBD1. This CDR3 contains 14 residues. The junction had 2 bases not matched to a gene; V was cut back by 4 bases and J by 5 bases. The V gene's germline CDR1 is LGHNA and CDR2 YSLEER. CDR3 loop: CASSRTGGKDTQYF. Written as DNA, the CDR3 is TGCGCCAGCAGCCGGACAGGGGGCAAAGATACGCAGTATTTT.

The sample holds many counts of this clonotype. The gene calls are TRBV3-1 and TRBJ2-2; the D is unclear. The germline V gene encodes CDR1 LGHDT and CDR2 YNNKEL (reference sequence). V shed 0 bases and J shed 1 base, with 3 bases lying between them. The CDR3 spans 14 residues. CDR3 residues: CASSQDGNTGELFF. The CDR3 DNA reads as TGTGCCAGCAGCCAAGATGGGAACACCGGGGAGCTGTTTTTT.

This clonotype has at least ten counts. The chain is built from TRBV6-5 and TRBJ2-1, with D possibly matching TRBD1 (5 bases). Germline lookup yields CDR1 MNHEY and CDR2 SVGAGI. V lost 11 bases, J lost 6 bases, and 14 bases lay in between. The length of the CDR3 is 12 residues. The CDR3 loop is CAARGSINEQFF. The DNA of the CDR3 is TGTGCCGCAAGGGGCTCCATCAATGAGCAGTTCTTC.

A remark on this clonotype: This could be a read error, since a much larger clone is one nucleotide away. This chain connects TRBV20-1 to TRBJ2-7; 7 bases are shared with TRBD1. Germline CDR1 is DFQATT and CDR2 is SNEGSKA (reference sequence). This CDR3 spans 16 amino acids. V lost 6 bases, J lost 7 bases, and 21 bases stayed unmatched. The CDR3 reads CSARTLKGAAYNEQYF. In nucleotides, the CDR3 is TGCAGTGCCAGAACCTTAAAGGGGGCGGCCTACAATGAGCAGTACTTC.

In this sample, this clonotype turned up a few times. The rearrangement joins TRBV7-2 to TRBJ2-1, with a tentative D call TRBD1 (5 bases). TRBJ2-7 explains the end of the DNA better; the J call may be wrong. The CDR3 spans 14 residues. Germline CDR1 reads SGHTA; CDR2 reads FQGNSA. The CDR3 region has the DNA TGTGCCAGCAGCTCTGACAGCTCCTACAATGAGCAGTACTTC. This gives the protein CASSSDSSYNEQYF.

The V gene is TRBV10-3, the J gene TRBJ1-5, with D maybe TRBD1 (5 bases). Trimming cost V 11 bases and J 4 bases, with 12 bases left between them. Germline V gene sequence: CDR1 ENHRY, CDR2 SYGVKD. This CDR3 is built from 12 residues. The DNA of the CDR3 is TGTGCCGCGGGGACGGAGAATCAGCCCCAGCATTTT. Its protein product is CAAGTENQPQHF.

J is TRBJ2-5 and V is TRBV20-1; no firm D call. V was pared by 4 bases and J by 0 bases, with 9 bases between. The CDR3 totals 13 residues. Germline assignment: CDR1 DFQATT and CDR2 SNEGSKA (reference sequence). The CDR3: CSANGWYQETQYF. The CDR3 coding sequence is TGCAGTGCTAATGGGTGGTACCAAGAGACCCAGTACTTC.

Remarks on this clonotype: At one of its ends the junction is not consistent with the germline gene, which may arise from a read error. The chain couples TRBV27 to TRBJ2-1, with D uncertain. The germline V gene has CDR1 MNHEY and CDR2 SMNVEV (reference sequence). This CDR3 contains 15 residues. In DNA form, the CDR3 reads TGTGCCAGCAGTTCATGGGCAGTACCCTACAGTGAGCAGTTCTTC. Translating it yields CASSSWAVPYSEQFF.